This T cell receptor beta chain is from a study of T cell responses to AZD1222 COVID-19 vaccine. Study conclusions and caveats: After the peak T cell response, and only then, were repertoires sampled.

Sequencing was performed with immunoSEQ multiplex PCR; in TCRdb, only in-frame clones are kept and a portion is missing. The sample records more than 100,000 clones, about nine tenths being singletons. V was cut by 7 bases and J by 7 bases, with 13 bases left in between. In germline, CDR1 is MNHEY, CDR2 SVGAGI. The CDR3 has 13 amino acids. Concerning this clone itself: No antigen is known for it.

The sequences come from peripheral blood, collected on day 0 of AZD1222 vaccination. The origin of this receptor is an adult in good health. The chain combines TRBV6-5 with TRBJ1-4, with no clear D. This chain's CDR3 is CASNRLTGEKLFF. As DNA, the CDR3 is TGTGCCAGCAATCGATTGACGGGTGAAAAACTGTTTTTT.